This T cell receptor (beta chain) was found in a study of CD4 T cells in relation to SARS-CoV-2 and coronaviruses. Study as a whole: After around 10 days of antigen culture, PBMC TCR beta CDR3s were sequenced. No peptide or an HIV-1 Nef peptide pool served as negative control. Shared crossreactive spike epitopes were mapped to their HLA restriction. Findings and caveats of the study: SARS-CoV-2-driven expansion was significantly weaker in crossreactive than monoreactive clones.

Details on this clone: What it binds is not known.

The CDR3 loop spans 17 amino acids. CDR1 and CDR2 (germline): SGHDT, YYEEEE. V was trimmed by 0 bases and J by 4 bases, leaving 19 bases between them. The unexposed donors gave CD4+ T cells in about 2011-2018, prior to COVID-19. CD4+ T cells were isolated from the cells after about nine days of culture. TCRdb's copy holds only in-frame clones and misses some; the assay was immunoSEQ multiplex PCR. Seen here are about 24,000 clones, about 75% observed once, and the top ten hold under 15%. Input material: CD4+ T cells from PBMCs, cultured in vitro. The clonotype originates from a human donor in good health. V and J are TRBV5-6 and TRBJ1-1, with a tentative D call TRBD1 (5 bases). The chain's CDR3 is CASSLDPGGPIGTEAFF. The CDR3 bases are TGTGCCAGCAGCTTGGACCCGGGGGGTCCGATAGGCACTGAAGCTTTCTTT.